This paragraph covers one T cell receptor (beta chain) sequence. Its specificity is unknown. Reverse transcribing all isolated RNA meant expressed TCRB transcripts were sequenced. Sequencing used immunoSEQ multiplex PCR; TCRdb keeps in-frame clones, though not all of them. The sample holds 400,000 to 500,000 clones, approximately 15% seen once. The sample is drawn from a study of beta chain features in type 1 diabetes. Study-level information: Age and gender were similar between patients and healthy donors, as were cell yields. Overall study findings and caveats: Type 1 diabetes patients had moderately but significantly shorter TCRB CDR3s in all four CD4+ subsets. Patients with type 1 diabetes showed fewer VDJ junction insertions and more deletions.

The germline V gene encodes CDR1 SGDLS and CDR2 YYNGEE. Trimming cost V 0 bases and J 5 bases, with 14 bases left between them. The length of the CDR3 is 15 residues. The origin of this receptor is a man aged 30-40 years in good health. The specimen sequenced was naive CD4+ T cells from blood. The rearrangement uses TRBV9 and TRBJ2-5; D possibly uses TRBD1 or TRBD2 (6 bases each). The CDR3 DNA reads TGTGCCAGCAGCGTAGCTTGGGGGGCCAAGGAGACCCAGTACTTC. Translating gives CASSVAWGAKETQYF.